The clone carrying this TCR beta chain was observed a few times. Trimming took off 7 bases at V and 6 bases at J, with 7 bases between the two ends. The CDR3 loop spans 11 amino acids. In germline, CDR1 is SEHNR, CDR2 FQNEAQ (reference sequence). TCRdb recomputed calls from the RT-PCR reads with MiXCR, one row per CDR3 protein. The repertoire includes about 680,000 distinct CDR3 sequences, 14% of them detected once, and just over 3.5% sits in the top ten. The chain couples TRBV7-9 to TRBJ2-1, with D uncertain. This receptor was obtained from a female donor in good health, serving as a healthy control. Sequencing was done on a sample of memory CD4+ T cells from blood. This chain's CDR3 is CASTVSNEQFF. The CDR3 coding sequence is TGTGCCAGCACCGTCTCCAATGAGCAGTTCTTC. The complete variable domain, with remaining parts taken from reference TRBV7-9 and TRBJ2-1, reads DTGVSQNPRHKITKRGQNVTFRCDPISEHNRLYWYRQTLGQGPEFLTYFQNEAQLEKSRLLSDRFSAERPKGSFSTLEIQRTEQGDSAMYLCASTVSNEQFFGPGTRLTVL.